This record covers a single T cell receptor beta chain. Per the germline V gene, CDR1 is MNHEY and CDR2 is SVGAGI. The CDR3 consists of 14 residues. V was pared by 6 bases and J by 5 bases, with 7 bases of the junction left unmatched. This specimen belongs to a study of blood T cell repertoires in COVID-19. Per the original data handling: Scientists estimated how many nucleated cells there were by amplifying reference gene primers. Repertoires were generated with immunoSEQ multiplex PCR, while TCRdb's copy carries only in-frame clones and drops some. Clone size and V and J calls were adopted from that table, with D and trimming inferred from the DNA. The sample has some 430,000 clones, 90% seen once. Those enrolled, adults aged roughly 18 to 90 years, came from around 24 US areas. Allocation to cohorts depended on clinical history reported by the participants.

The sequence was obtained from a man aged 18-30 years who had recovered from COVID-19. V gene TRBV6-5 combines with J gene TRBJ1-2, with 9 bases matching TRBD1. Sample: PBMCs or T cells enriched from blood (not recorded which). The CDR3 loop is CASSGQGKIYGYTF. The CDR3 nucleotides read TGTGCCAGCAGCGGACAGGGGAAGATTTATGGCTACACCTTC.